Included here is one T cell receptor beta chain sequence, with context. The CDR3 has 14 amino acids. CDR1 and CDR2 from the germline V gene are SEHNR and FQNEAQ (reference sequence). The V and J ends lost 5 bases and 2 bases, in that order; junction bases with no gene match: 3. This record comes from a study of T cell changes during pregnancy in multiple sclerosis. TCRdb's copy holds only in-frame clones and misses some; the assay was immunoSEQ multiplex PCR. The sample has 60,000 or so clones, around 91% seen once; the top ten hold roughly 2.2%. The chain couples TRBV7-9 to TRBJ1-5, with 7 bases identical to TRBD1. This sequence was found in a female donor in good health, enrolled as a control in a pregnancy study. The sample in question was peripheral blood, obtained in the second trimester of pregnancy. The CDR3 DNA reads as TGTGCCAGCAGCATGGGGACAGGCAATCAGCCCCAGCATTTT. Translation: CASSMGTGNQPQHF.